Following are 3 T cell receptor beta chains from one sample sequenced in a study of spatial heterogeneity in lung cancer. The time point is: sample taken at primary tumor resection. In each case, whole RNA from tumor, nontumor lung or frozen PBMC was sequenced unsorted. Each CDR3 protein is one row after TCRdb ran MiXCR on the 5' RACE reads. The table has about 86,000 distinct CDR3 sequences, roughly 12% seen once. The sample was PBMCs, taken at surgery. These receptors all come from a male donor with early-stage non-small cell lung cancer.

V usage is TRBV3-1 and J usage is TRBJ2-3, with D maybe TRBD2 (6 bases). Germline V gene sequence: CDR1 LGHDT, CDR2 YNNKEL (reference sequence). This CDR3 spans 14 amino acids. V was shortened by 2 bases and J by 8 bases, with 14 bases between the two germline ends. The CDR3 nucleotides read TGTGCCAGCAGCCAAACGGACCCCGGGGGTACGCAGTATTTT. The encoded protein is CASSQTDPGGTQYF.

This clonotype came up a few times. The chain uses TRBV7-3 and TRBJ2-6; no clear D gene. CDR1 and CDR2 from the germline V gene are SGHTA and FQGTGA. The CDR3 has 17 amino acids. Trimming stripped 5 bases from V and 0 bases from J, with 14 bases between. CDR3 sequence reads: CASSRTQASSGANVLTF. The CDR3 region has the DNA TGTGCCAGCAGCCGGACGCAGGCGAGCTCTGGGGCCAACGTCCTGACTTTC.

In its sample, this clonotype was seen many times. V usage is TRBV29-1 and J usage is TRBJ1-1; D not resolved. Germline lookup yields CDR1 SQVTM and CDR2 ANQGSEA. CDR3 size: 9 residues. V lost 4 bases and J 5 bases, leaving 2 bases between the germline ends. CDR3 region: CSVGTEAFF. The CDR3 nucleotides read TGCAGCGTTGGGACTGAAGCTTTCTTT.